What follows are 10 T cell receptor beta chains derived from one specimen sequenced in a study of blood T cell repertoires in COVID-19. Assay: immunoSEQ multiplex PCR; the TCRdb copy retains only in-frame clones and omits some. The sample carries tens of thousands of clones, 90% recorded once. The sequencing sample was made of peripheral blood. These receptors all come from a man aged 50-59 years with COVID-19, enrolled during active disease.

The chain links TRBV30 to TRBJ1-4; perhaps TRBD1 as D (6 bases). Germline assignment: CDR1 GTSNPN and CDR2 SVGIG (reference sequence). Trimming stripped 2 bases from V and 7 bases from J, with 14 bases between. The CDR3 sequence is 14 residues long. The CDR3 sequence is CAWSTGQGSEKLFF. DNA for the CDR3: TGTGCCTGGAGTACGGGGCAGGGGAGTGAAAAACTGTTTTTT. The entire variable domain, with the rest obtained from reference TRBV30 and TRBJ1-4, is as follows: SQTIHQWPATLVQPVGSPLSLECTVEGTSNPNLYWYRQAAGRGLQLLFYSVGIGQISSEVPQNLSASRPQDRQFILSSKKLLLSDSGFYLCAWSTGQGSEKLFFGSGTQLSVL.

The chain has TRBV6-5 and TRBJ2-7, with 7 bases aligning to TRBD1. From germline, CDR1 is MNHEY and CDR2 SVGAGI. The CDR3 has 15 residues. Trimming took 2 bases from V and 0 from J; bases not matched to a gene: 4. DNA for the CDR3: TGTGCCAGCAGTTACGGGGCAGGGGGCTCCTACGAGCAGTACTTC. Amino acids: CASSYGAGGSYEQYF.

The CDR3: CASSVGERNTEAFF. Written as DNA, the CDR3 is TGTGCCAGCAGCGTAGGAGAGAGGAACACTGAAGCTTTCTTT. The chain is built from TRBV9 and TRBJ1-1; D gene ambiguous. Germline lookup yields CDR1 SGDLS and CDR2 YYNGEE. V was cut by 0 bases and J by 1 base, with 7 bases left in between. The CDR3 sequence is 14 residues long.

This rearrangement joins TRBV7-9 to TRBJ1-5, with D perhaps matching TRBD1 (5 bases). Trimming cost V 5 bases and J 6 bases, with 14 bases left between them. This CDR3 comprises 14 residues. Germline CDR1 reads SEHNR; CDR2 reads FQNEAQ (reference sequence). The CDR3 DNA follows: TGTGCCAGCAGCGCCACGGGGGGGGTTCAGCCCCAGCATTTT. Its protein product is CASSATGGVQPQHF.

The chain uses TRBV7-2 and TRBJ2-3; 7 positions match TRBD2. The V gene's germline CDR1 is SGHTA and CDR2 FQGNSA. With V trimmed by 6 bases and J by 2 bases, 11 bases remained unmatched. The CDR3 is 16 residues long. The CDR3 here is CASSIRGSGNTDTQYF. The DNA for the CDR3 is TGTGCCAGCAGTATTAGAGGGAGCGGGAACACAGATACGCAGTATTTT.

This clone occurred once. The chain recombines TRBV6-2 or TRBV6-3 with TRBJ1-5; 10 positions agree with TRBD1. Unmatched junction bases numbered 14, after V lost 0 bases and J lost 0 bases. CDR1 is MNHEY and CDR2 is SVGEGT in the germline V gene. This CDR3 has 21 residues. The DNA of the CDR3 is TGTGCCAGCAGTTACTCGAGGAGGCGGACAGGGGGGGAGAATAGCAATCAGCCCCAGCATTTT. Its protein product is CASSYSRRRTGGENSNQPQHF.

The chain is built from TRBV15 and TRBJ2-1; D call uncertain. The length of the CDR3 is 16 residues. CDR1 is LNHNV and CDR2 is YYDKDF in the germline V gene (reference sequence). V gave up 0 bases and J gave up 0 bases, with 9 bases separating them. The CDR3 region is CATSRDYTGSYNEQFF. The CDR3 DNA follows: TGTGCCACCAGCAGAGATTATACGGGCTCCTACAATGAGCAGTTCTTC.

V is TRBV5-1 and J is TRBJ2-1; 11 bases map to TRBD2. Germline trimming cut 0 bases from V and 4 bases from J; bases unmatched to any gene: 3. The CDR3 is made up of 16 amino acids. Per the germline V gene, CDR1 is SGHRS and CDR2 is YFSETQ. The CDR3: CASSLEGLAAYNEQFF. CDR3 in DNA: TGCGCCAGCAGCTTGGAGGGACTAGCGGCATACAATGAGCAGTTCTTC.

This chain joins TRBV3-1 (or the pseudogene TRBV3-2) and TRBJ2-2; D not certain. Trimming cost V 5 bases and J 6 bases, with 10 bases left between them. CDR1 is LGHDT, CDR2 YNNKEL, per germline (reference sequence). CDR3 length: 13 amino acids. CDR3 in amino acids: CASSLRSPGELFF. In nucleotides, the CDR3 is TGTGCCAGCAGCTTAAGGAGCCCCGGGGAGCTGTTTTTT.

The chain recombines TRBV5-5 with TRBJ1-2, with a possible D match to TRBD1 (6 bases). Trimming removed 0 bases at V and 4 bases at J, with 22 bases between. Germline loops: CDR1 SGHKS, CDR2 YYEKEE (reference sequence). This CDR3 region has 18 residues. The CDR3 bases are TGTGCCAGCAGCTTGGCTGGGGGCGACGCCAGACTTGTCTATGGCTACACCTTC. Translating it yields CASSLAGGDARLVYGYTF.